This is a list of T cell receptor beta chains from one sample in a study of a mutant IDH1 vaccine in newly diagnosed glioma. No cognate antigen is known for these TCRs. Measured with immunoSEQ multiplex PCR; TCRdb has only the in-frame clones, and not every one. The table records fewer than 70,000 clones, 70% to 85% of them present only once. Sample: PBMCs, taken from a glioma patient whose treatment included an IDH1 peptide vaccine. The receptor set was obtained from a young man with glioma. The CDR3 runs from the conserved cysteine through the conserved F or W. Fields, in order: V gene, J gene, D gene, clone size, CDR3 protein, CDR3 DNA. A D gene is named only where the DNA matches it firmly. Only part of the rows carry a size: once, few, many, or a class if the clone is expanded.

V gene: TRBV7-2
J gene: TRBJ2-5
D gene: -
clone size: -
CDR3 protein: CASSLGREQETQYF
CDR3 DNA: TGTGCCAGCAGCCTAGGGCGGGAACAAGAGACCCAGTACTTC

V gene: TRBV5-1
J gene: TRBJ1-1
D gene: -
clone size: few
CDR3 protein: CASSLETLTGPEAFF
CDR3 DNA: TGCGCCAGCAGCTTGGAGACCCTGACAGGCCCTGAAGCTTTCTTT

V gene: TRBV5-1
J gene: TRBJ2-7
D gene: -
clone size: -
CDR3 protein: CASSLAINANRVYEQYF
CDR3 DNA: TGCGCCAGCAGCTTGGCCATTAACGCCAATCGCGTCTACGAGCAGTACTTC

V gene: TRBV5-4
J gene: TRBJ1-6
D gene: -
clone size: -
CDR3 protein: CASSLQQGASPLHF
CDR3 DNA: TGTGCCAGCAGCTTGCAACAGGGAGCTTCACCCCTCCACTTT

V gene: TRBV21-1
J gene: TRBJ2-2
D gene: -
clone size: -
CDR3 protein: CASSKESRQGITGELFF
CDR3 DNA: TGTGCCAGCAGCAAAGAATCTCGTCAGGGGATCACCGGGGAGCTGTTTTTT

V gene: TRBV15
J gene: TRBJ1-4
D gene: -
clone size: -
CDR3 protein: CATSFTEKLFF
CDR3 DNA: TGTGCCACCAGTTTCACAGAAAAACTGTTTTTT

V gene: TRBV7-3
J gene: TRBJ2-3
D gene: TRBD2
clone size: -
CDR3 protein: CASSLLGGSGGITDTQYF
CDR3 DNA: TGTGCCAGCAGCTTATTAGGTGGTAGCGGGGGAATCACAGATACGCAGTATTTT

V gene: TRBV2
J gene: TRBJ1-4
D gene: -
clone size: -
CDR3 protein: CASSGQMDEKLFF
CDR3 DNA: TGTGCCAGCAGTGGCCAGATGGATGAAAAACTGTTTTTT

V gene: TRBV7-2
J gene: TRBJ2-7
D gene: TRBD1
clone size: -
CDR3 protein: CASSPYGTGKTQYF
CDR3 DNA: TGTGCCAGCAGCCCCTACGGGACAGGGAAAACGCAGTACTTC

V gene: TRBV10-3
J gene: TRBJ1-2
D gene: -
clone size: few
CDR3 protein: CAIRTFLGYGYTF
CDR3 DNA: TGTGCCATTCGAACCTTCTTGGGCTATGGCTACACCTTC

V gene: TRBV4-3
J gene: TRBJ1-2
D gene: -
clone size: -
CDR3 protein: CASSQDSGPLGYGYTF
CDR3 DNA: TGCGCCAGCAGCCAAGATTCTGGACCCCTGGGCTATGGCTACACCTTC

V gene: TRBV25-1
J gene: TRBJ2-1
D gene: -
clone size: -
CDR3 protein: CASSITSSYNEQFF
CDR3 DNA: TGTGCCAGCAGTATAACTAGCTCCTACAATGAGCAGTTCTTC

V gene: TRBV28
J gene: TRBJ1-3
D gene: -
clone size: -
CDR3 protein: CASSLGAAGGNTIYF
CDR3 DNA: TGTGCCAGCAGTTTGGGGGCCGCCGGTGGAAACACCATATATTTT

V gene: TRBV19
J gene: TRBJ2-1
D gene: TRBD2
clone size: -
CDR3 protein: CASSIDTSGRSGGQFF
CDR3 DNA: TGTGCCAGTAGTATAGATACTAGCGGGAGATCGGGGGGGCAGTTCTTC

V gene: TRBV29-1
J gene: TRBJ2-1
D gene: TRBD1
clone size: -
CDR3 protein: CSVQKDRGYNEQFF
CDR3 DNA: TGCAGCGTACAAAAGGACAGGGGCTACAATGAGCAGTTCTTC

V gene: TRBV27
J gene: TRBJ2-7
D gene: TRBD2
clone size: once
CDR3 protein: CASSLKPPGGLTYEQYF
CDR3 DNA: TGTGCCAGCAGTTTAAAGCCCCCGGGGGGGCTAACCTACGAGCAGTACTTC

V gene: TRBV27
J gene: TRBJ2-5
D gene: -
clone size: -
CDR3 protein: CASSSPQSVAGRAQYF
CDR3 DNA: TGTGCCAGCAGTTCACCCCAGAGCGTCGCAGGAAGGGCCCAGTACTTC

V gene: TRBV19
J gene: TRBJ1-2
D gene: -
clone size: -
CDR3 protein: CASSTVGGGYYTF
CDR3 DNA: TGTGCCAGTAGTACGGTCGGGGGGGGCTACTACACCTTC

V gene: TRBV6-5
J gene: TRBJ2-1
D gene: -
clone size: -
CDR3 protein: CASSRRRDSYNEQFF
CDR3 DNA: TGTGCCAGCAGCCGCAGGAGAGACTCCTACAATGAGCAGTTCTTC

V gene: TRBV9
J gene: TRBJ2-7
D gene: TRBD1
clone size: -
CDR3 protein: CASSVSGTAREQYF
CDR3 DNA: TGTGCCAGCAGCGTGTCTGGGACAGCCCGCGAGCAGTACTTC

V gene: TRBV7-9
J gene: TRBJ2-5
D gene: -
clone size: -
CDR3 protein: CASRGDRQEARETQYF
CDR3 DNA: TGTGCCAGCAGGGGAGACCGACAGGAGGCTCGGGAGACCCAGTACTTC

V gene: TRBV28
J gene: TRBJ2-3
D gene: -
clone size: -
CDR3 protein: CASSHSRERRDTQYF
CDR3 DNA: TGTGCCAGCAGCCATTCCCGGGAGAGGAGAGATACGCAGTATTTT

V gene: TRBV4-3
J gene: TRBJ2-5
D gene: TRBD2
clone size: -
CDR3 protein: CASSQVVAGGTQYF
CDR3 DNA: TGCGCCAGCAGCCAAGTGGTAGCGGGGGGGACCCAGTACTTC

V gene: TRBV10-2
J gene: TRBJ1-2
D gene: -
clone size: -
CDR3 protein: CASSSGGAHGYTF
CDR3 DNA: TGCGCCAGCAGTTCGGGGGGGGCCCATGGCTACACCTTC

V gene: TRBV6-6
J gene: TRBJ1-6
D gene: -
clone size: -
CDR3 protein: CASSYSQGYSPLHF
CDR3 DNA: TGTGCCAGCAGTTACTCCCAGGGGTATTCACCCCTCCACTTT

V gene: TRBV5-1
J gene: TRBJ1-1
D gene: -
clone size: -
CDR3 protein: CASTDLGQASTEAFF
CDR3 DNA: TGCGCCAGCACCGACCTGGGGCAGGCGAGCACTGAAGCTTTCTTT

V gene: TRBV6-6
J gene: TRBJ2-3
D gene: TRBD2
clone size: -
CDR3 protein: CASSPGLGHTDTQYF
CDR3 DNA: TGTGCCAGCAGCCCGGGACTAGGTCACACAGATACGCAGTATTTT

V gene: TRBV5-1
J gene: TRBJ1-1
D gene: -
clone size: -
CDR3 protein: CASSLRGATEAFF
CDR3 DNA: TGCGCCAGCAGCTTGAGGGGGGCCACTGAAGCTTTCTTT

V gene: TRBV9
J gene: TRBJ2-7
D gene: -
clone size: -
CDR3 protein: CASSVATGYEQYF
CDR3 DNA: TGTGCCAGCAGCGTAGCTACGGGTTACGAGCAGTACTTC

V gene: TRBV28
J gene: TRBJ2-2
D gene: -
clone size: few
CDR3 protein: CASSLLGGTGELFF
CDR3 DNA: TGTGCCAGCAGTTTACTGGGGGGAACCGGGGAGCTGTTTTTT

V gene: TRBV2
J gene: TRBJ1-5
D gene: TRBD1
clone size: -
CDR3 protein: CASSVGQSLNQPQHF
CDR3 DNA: TGTGCCAGCAGCGTGGGACAGTCACTTAATCAGCCCCAGCATTTT

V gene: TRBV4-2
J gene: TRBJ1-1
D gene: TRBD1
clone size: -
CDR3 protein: CASSQGPGGSNTEAFF
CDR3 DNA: TGTGCCAGCAGCCAAGGGCCAGGGGGCTCGAACACTGAAGCTTTCTTT

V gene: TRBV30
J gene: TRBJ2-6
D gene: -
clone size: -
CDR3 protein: CAWSVLWESGLGSGANVLTF
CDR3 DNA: TGTGCCTGGAGTGTACTATGGGAAAGCGGACTCGGCTCTGGGGCCAACGTCCTGACTTTC

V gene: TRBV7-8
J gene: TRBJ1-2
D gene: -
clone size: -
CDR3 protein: CASSPQRANYGYTF
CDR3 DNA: TGTGCCAGCAGCCCGCAGAGAGCTAACTATGGCTACACCTTC

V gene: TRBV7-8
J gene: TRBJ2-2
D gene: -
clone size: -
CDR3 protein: CASSARGFTGGELFF
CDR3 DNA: TGTGCCAGCAGCGCCAGGGGTTTCACCGGCGGGGAGCTGTTTTTT

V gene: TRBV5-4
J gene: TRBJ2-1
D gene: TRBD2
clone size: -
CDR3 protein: CASSFTSGSYNEQFF
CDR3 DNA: TGTGCCAGCAGTTTTACTAGCGGGTCCTACAATGAGCAGTTCTTC

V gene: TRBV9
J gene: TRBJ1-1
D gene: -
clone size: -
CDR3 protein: CASSSRGRQEAFF
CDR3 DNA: TGTGCCAGCAGCTCACGGGGCCGGCAGGAAGCTTTCTTT

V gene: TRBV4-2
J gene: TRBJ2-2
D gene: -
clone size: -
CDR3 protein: CASSEGVIGELFF
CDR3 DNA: TGTGCCAGCAGCGAAGGAGTAATCGGGGAGCTGTTTTTT

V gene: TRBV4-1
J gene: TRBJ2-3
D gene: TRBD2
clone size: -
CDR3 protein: CASSPGLAGGPGTDTQYF
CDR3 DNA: TGCGCCAGCAGCCCCGGACTAGCGGGAGGGCCGGGGACAGATACGCAGTATTTT

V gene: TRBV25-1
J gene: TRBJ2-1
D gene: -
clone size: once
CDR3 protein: CASNQDSYNEQFF
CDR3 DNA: TGTGCCAGCAATCAGGATTCCTACAATGAGCAGTTCTTC

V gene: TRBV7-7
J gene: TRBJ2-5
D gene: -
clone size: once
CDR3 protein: CASSLERGETQYF
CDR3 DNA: TGTGCCAGCAGCTTAGAAAGAGGGGAGACCCAGTACTTC

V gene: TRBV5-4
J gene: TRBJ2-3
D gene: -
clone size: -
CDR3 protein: CASSLWPGDTQYF
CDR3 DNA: TGTGCCAGCAGCCTTTGGCCGGGGGATACGCAGTATTTT

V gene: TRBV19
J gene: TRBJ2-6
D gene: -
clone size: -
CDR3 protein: CASSQKGSGANVLTF
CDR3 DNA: TGTGCCAGTAGCCAAAAAGGGTCCGGGGCCAACGTCCTGACTTTC

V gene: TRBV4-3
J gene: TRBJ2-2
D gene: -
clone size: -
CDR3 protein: CASSQEPDLTGELFF
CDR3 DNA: TGCGCCAGCAGCCAAGAACCCGACTTAACCGGGGAGCTGTTTTTT

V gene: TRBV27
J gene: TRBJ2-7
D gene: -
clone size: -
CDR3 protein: CASSLVRGREQYF
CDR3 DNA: TGTGCCAGCAGTTTAGTTCGTGGTAGGGAGCAGTACTTC

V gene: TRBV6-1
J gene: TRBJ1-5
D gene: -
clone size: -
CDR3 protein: CASSGDTTSNQPQHF
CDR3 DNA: TGTGCCAGCAGTGGAGACACAACTAGCAATCAGCCCCAGCATTTT

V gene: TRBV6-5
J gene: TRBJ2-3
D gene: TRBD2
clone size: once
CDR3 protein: CASKPAGATDTQYF
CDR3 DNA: TGTGCCAGCAAACCAGCGGGAGCCACAGATACGCAGTATTTT

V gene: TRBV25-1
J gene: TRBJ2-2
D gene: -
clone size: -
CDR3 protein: CASSRHLNTGELFF
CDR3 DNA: TGTGCCAGCAGCAGACATCTGAACACCGGGGAGCTGTTTTTT

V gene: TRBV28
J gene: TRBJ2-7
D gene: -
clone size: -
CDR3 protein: CASSQPSGGGEQYF
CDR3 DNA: TGTGCCAGCAGCCAACCCTCGGGCGGTGGGGAGCAGTACTTC

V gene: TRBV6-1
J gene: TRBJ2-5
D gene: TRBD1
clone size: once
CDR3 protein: CASSEAPGQGPHRETQYF
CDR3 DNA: TGTGCCAGCAGTGAAGCCCCTGGACAGGGACCCCACCGAGAGACCCAGTACTTC

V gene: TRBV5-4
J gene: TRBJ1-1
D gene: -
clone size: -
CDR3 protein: CASSRGLAGAEAFF
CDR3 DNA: TGTGCCAGCAGCCGAGGACTCGCAGGGGCTGAAGCTTTCTTT

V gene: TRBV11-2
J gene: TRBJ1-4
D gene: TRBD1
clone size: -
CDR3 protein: CASSQGPTNEKLFF
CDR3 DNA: TGTGCCAGCTCACAGGGGCCAACTAATGAAAAACTGTTTTTT

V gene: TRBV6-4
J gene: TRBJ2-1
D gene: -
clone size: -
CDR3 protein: CASSEREGGNEQFF
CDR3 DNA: TGTGCCAGCAGTGAACGTGAGGGAGGCAATGAGCAGTTCTTC

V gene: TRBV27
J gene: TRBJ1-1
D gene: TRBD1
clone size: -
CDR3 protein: CASSSPDRGALQAFF
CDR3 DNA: TGTGCCAGCAGTTCCCCCGACAGGGGGGCCCTACAAGCTTTCTTT

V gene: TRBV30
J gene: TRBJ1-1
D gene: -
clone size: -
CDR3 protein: CAWSKTGTEAFF
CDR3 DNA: TGTGCCTGGAGTAAAACGGGGACTGAAGCTTTCTTT

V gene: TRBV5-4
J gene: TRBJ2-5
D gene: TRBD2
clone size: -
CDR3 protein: CASSLTSGQETQYF
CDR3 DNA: TGTGCCAGCAGCTTGACTAGCGGACAAGAGACCCAGTACTTC

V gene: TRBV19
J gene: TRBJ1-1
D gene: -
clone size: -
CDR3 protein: CASRNPPGVHLNTEAFF
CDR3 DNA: TGTGCCAGTAGAAACCCCCCAGGCGTTCACCTGAACACTGAAGCTTTCTTT

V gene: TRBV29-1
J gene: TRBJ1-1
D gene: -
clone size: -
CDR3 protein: CSVEFAVWGAFF
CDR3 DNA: TGCAGCGTTGAATTCGCGGTATGGGGAGCTTTCTTT

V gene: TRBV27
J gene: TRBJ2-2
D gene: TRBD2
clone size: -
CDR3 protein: CASSAHLLAENTGELFF
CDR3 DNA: TGTGCCAGCAGTGCCCACCTACTAGCGGAAAACACCGGGGAGCTGTTTTTT